This T cell receptor (beta chain) was observed in a study of cytomegalovirus exposure and HLA in healthy donors. Per the germline V gene, CDR1 is GTSNPN and CDR2 is SVGIG (reference sequence). V shed 3 bases and J 0 bases; nucleotides not matched to a gene: 7. This CDR3 contains 16 residues. The table came from immunoSEQ multiplex PCR; TCRdb's copy has only in-frame clones and leaves some out. This table has approximately 150,000 clones, approximately 91% appearing once. A note on this clone: Its target is unknown.

Overall study results and limits: Altogether, 170 or so TCR beta chains were recorded as cytomegalovirus-associated. For most TCR sequences rarity was the rule, although some public TCRs occurred in many donors.

This sequence originates from a woman younger than 35 in good health and CMV-seropositive. J is TRBJ1-4 and V is TRBV30; 7 positions match TRBD1. Input material: PBMCs. In nucleotides, the CDR3 is TGTGCCTGGAGCCAGACAGGGTACGCAACTAATGAAAAACTGTTTTTT. Its protein is CAWSQTGYATNEKLFF.